A selection of T cell receptor beta chains follows, all from one sample in a study of monozygotic twins with inflammatory bowel disease. TCRdb re-called the 5' RACE reads; one entry per CDR3 protein, DNA not given. The repertoire table contains some 210,000 distinct CDR3 sequences. What was sequenced was blood. The receptors stem from a human donor with ulcerative colitis or Crohn's disease, or a healthy co-twin of an affected twin (not recorded which). Both conserved end residues are part of each CDR3. Each record gives: V gene, J gene, CDR3 protein.

>TRBV5-6|TRBJ2-1
CASSFPGDPYNEQFF
>TRBV18|TRBJ1-1
CASSPTQGNTEAFF
>TRBV4-1|TRBJ2-4
CASSLTRTGGGNIQYF
>TRBV6-1|TRBJ1-4
CASGELGRGEKLFF
>TRBV6-5|TRBJ1-2
CASSYDGVGGYTF
>TRBV5-1|TRBJ2-2
CASSLLGQANTGELFF
>TRBV5-1|TRBJ2-5
CASSGTVGQETQYF
>TRBV9|TRBJ1-4
CASNSGGGREKLFF
>TRBV18|TRBJ2-1
CASSSRLAGLDNEQFF
>TRBV7-2|TRBJ2-7
CASSLSGTLTYEQYF
>TRBV3-1|TRBJ2-7
CASSGDGYEQYF
>TRBV9|TRBJ2-6
CASKHSLLTGANVLTF
>TRBV20-1|TRBJ1-4
CSALLGQGANEKLFF
>TRBV14|TRBJ1-6
CASRCPPPSSTGRVRGNSPLHF
>TRBV5-1|TRBJ1-5
CASSLGGLNEPQHF
>TRBV7-2|TRBJ1-3
CASSPGKGRTIYF
>TRBV27|TRBJ2-1
CASSFSNTGGEQFF
>TRBV5-5|TRBJ2-1
CASSLLWTSGGDNEQFF
>TRBV7-3|TRBJ2-1
CASSLNAGGINEQFF
>TRBV12-3/TRBV12-4|TRBJ1-1
CASRGGQGIMSGDTEAFF
>TRBV18|TRBJ1-5
CASSSTGGGDQPQHF
>TRBV29-1|TRBJ2-7
CSVVTQGNEQYF
>TRBV7-2|TRBJ2-5
CASRKGGWETQYF
>TRBV5-1|TRBJ1-1
CASSLAGTGARTEAFF
>TRBV12-3/TRBV12-4|TRBJ2-5
CASSRTGTGTQETQYF
>TRBV6-1|TRBJ2-3
CASSERAGQYF
>TRBV5-5|TRBJ1-5
CASSFGTGYLPQHF
>TRBV12-3/TRBV12-4|TRBJ2-3
CASSLGDTRSTDTQYF
>TRBV20-1|TRBJ2-7
CSARDPTGSYEQYF
>TRBV5-4|TRBJ2-3
CASSRSNRDDTQYF
>TRBV15|TRBJ1-2
CATSRDRHRDDGYTF
>TRBV5-5|TRBJ2-3
CASSLEAGGPSPTDTQYF
>TRBV7-9|TRBJ1-1
CASSRWGDMNTEAFF
>TRBV6-1|TRBJ1-1
CASSPHADRGILWNTEAFF
>TRBV20-1|TRBJ2-1
CSARDPRAYNEQFF
>TRBV20-1|TRBJ2-1
CSARAPTGGNEQFF
>TRBV21-1|TRBJ2-2
CASSKSNRCQGALNTGELFF
>TRBV3-1|TRBJ2-5
CASSRRGYQETQYF
>TRBV24-1|TRBJ2-5
CATSDEETQYF
>TRBV7-9|TRBJ2-4
CASSHTRGLAKNIQYF
>TRBV4-1|TRBJ1-1
CASSPLRGNGPMVAFF
>TRBV29-1|TRBJ2-1
CSVEGIRFDVWGDRGRNEQFF
>TRBV11-1|TRBJ2-1
CASSPRTAQVRRGSYNEQFF
>TRBV20-1|TRBJ1-4
CSALNRVSLWATNEKLFF
>TRBV6-1|TRBJ2-5
CASSRQGGVEETQYF
>TRBV29-1|TRBJ1-5
CSVQSGGNQPQHF
>TRBV11-3|TRBJ2-1
CASSPAAVINEQFF
>TRBV19|TRBJ1-1
CASSPIQGRNAEAFF
>TRBV19|TRBJ2-7
CASSIAAGEAYEQYF
>TRBV12-3/TRBV12-4|TRBJ1-1
CASTSNGRGLRNTEAFF